This is a list of T cell receptor beta chains from one sample in a study of T cells in Graves' hyperthyroidism and ophthalmopathy. In TCRdb, the multiplex PCR reads were re-called with MiXCR into one record per CDR3 protein. The sample includes hundreds of thousands of distinct CDR3 sequences, 35% to 55% of them seen just once. The source material was peripheral blood or thyroid tissue (not recorded which). The receptors derive from a woman aged 18-35 years with Graves' hyperthyroidism. Each CDR3 is given with its conserved first and last residue. Clone size appears in some rows only: once, few, many, or a class for an expanded clone.

TRBJ1-2,many,TRBV7-8,CASRSYRLGYTF
TRBJ2-5,.,TRBV24-1,CATSYRGGETQYF
TRBJ1-1,.,TRBV29-1,CSVEMGLSNTEAFF
TRBJ1-2,.,TRBV13,CASSLASGRQTNYGYTF
TRBJ2-7,many,TRBV2,CASSQLASSYEQYF
TRBJ1-2,.,TRBV6-5,CASSSNELNYGYTF
TRBJ2-7,.,TRBV20-1,CSATGTGGLHEQYF
TRBJ2-5,few,TRBV20-1,CSARDPYLAETQYF
TRBJ2-6,few,TRBV20-1,CSAYHAGANVLTF
TRBJ1-2,.,TRBV25-1,CASSPGTANCGYTF
TRBJ1-4,few,TRBV24-1,CATSRGTGGSAGEKLFF
TRBJ2-5,few,TRBV5-1,CASSFRQETQYF
TRBJ1-1,.,TRBV7-9,CASSLDRVWTEAFF
TRBJ1-6,many,TRBV29-1,CSAGTANNSPLHF
TRBJ2-5,.,TRBV19,CASSIEGRPSQETQYF
TRBJ1-1,.,TRBV19,CASSMQAGNTEAFF
TRBJ2-5,few,TRBV11-2,CASSLQEGETQYF
TRBJ1-4,many,TRBV10-3,CASSDGDRAEKLFF
TRBJ1-1,once,TRBV7-6,CASSQADSNTEAFF
TRBJ1-6,once,TRBV10-3,CAISSRGSKNSPLHF
TRBJ1-1,.,TRBV19,CASSTGQGMDTEAFF
TRBJ1-5,.,TRBV19,CAWSVDRGVQPQHF
TRBJ2-5,few,TRBV7-9,CACGTSGRVETQYF
TRBJ2-7,once,TRBV29-1,CSAGGGGYEQYF
TRBJ1-2,many,TRBV19,CASKSQTNYGYTF
TRBJ2-5,.,TRBV7-2,CASSLLAGIAETQYF
TRBJ1-4,few,TRBV25-1,CASSSPKLGEKLFF
TRBJ2-5,few,TRBV7-9,CASSSRGGTETQYF
TRBJ2-2,.,TRBV10-1,CASSERPGGRGNTGELFF
TRBJ2-7,many,TRBV5-1,CASSLGGDYEQYF
TRBJ2-5,once,TRBV2,CASSSGGTSGQETQYF
TRBJ1-3,.,TRBV15,CATGWGSGNTIYF
TRBJ1-5,.,TRBV6-1,CASSQPDRPRFSQHF
TRBJ1-4,.,TRBV5-1,CASSLAPRTGVNEKLFF
TRBJ2-7,few,TRBV7-9,CASSQGVAGGPYEQYF
TRBJ1-2,few,TRBV9,CASSYRGSNYGYTF
TRBJ1-5,.,TRBV24-1,CASSVTRGDQPQHF
TRBJ2-5,.,TRBV25-1,CASSGGPGTQYF
TRBJ1-4,.,TRBV10-3,CAIRTGLMFF
TRBJ1-1,few,TRBV11-2,CASSLADSTEAFF